These T cell receptor beta chains were read from a single sample in a study of somatic mutations in cytotoxic T cells in rheumatoid arthritis. The repertoire was sequenced with immunoSEQ multiplex PCR; TCRdb's copy has only in-frame clones and lacks some. Of about 7,000 clones detected, 65% to 85% appear once; the ten largest clones hold more than 15%. Material: CD8+ T cells sorted from blood. The origin of the receptors is an adult with rheumatoid arthritis. Each CDR3 is given with its conserved first and last residue.

v_call: TRBV29-1; cdr3_aa: CSVSGTGLNYGYTF
v_call: TRBV6-5; cdr3_aa: CASTPGGDSGNTIYF
v_call: TRBV2; cdr3_aa: CASSPSDVETQYF
v_call: TRBV2; cdr3_aa: CASSTRGSYNEQFF
v_call: TRBV5-1; cdr3_aa: CASSFAGTGQETQYF
v_call: TRBV30; cdr3_aa: CAWRGWGIETQYF
v_call: TRBV19; cdr3_aa: CASSIAVTSQETQYF
v_call: TRBV7-2; cdr3_aa: CASSSVTSSYEQYF
v_call: TRBV7-2; cdr3_aa: CASRQLAGGIGEQYF
v_call: TRBV7-8; cdr3_aa: CASSSLGGSYEQYF
v_call: TRBV6-1; cdr3_aa: CATTWGWNNEQFF
v_call: TRBV5-1; cdr3_aa: CASSGTGLRGYTF
v_call: TRBV5-1; cdr3_aa: CASTREGKTQYF
v_call: TRBV6-1; cdr3_aa: CASSERAGNEQFF
v_call: TRBV11-2; cdr3_aa: CASSTAAASYTF
v_call: TRBV7-9; cdr3_aa: CASSLKGKPTNEKLFF
v_call: TRBV28; cdr3_aa: CASTLTGTSPLHF
v_call: TRBV7-3; cdr3_aa: CASSLTLLGPVDTEAFF
v_call: TRBV9; cdr3_aa: CASRPTSEGAYNEQFF
v_call: TRBV5-6; cdr3_aa: CASSFGIVETQYF
v_call: TRBV4-1; cdr3_aa: CASSQGPGSGYTF
v_call: TRBV4-2; cdr3_aa: CASSQDQTVRNTIYF
v_call: TRBV4-2; cdr3_aa: CASSQEWGLAGGFYNEQFF